The 13 T cell receptor beta chains given below trace back to one sample, sequenced in a study of tumor and adjacent non-tumor tissue in lung cancer. The library came from three nested PCR rounds adapted from ARM-PCR protocols. TCRdb passed the multiplex PCR reads through MiXCR, listing each CDR3 protein once. The sample includes 55,000 to 70,000 distinct CDR3 sequences, roughly 56% of them seen just once. No cell sorting was done before RNA was extracted from the tissue. The source material was lung tumor tissue. The source is a middle-aged man with non-small cell lung cancer.

This clonotype was detected ten times or more. This chain links TRBV4-1 with TRBJ2-1; 7 nucleotides line up with TRBD1. The CDR3 contains 17 residues. In germline, CDR1 is MGHRA, CDR2 YSYEKL. J gave up 3 bases and V 4 bases, and 12 bases lay outside the gene matches. The CDR3 DNA follows: TGCGCCAGCAGCCCGCAATTCACAGGGGCTATCTACAATGAGCAGTTCTTC. Translating it yields CASSPQFTGAIYNEQFF.

This clonotype was counted ten times or more. The V call is TRBV29-1, the J call TRBJ1-2, with D unresolved. Germline CDR1 reads SQVTM; CDR2 reads ANQGSEA. This CDR3 comprises 12 residues. V lost 4 bases to trimming and J lost 5 bases, with 11 bases between them. CDR3 sequence (DNA): TGCAGCGTTGCACCGGGGAAGTATGGCTACACCTTC. This gives the protein CSVAPGKYGYTF.

Regarding this clonotype: An end of the junction differs from the germline gene, which may be a read error. The chain couples TRBV28 to TRBJ2-7; 8 positions match TRBD2. The CDR3 runs 16 residues. CDR1 and CDR2 from the germline V gene are MDHEN and SYDVKM. CDR3 residues: CASSTSGVAGFYEQHF. The DNA of the CDR3 is TGTGCCAGCAGTACATCCGGGGTAGCGGGATTCTACGAGCAGCACTTC.

This clonotype was detected only a few times. Since a much larger clone is just one base distant, this may be a read error. The rearrangement links TRBV2 to TRBJ2-7, with 9 bases matching TRBD1. CDR1 SNHLY and CDR2 FYNNEI come from the germline V gene. The CDR3 is made up of 15 amino acids. V was clipped by 6 bases and J by 7 bases; unmatched bases: 13. CDR3 loop: CASSETGTGPGEQYF. CDR3 coding DNA: TGTGCCAGCAGCGAGACCGGGACAGGGCCTGGGGAGCAGTACTTC.

This clonotype came up once. The chain combines TRBV6-6 with TRBJ1-4; D is undetermined. This CDR3 region has 15 residues. Germline-derived CDR1 and CDR2 are MNHNY and SVGAGI (reference sequence). V lost 9 bases to trimming and J lost 7 bases, with 21 bases between them. The CDR3 sequence is CASSPSEPGSEKLFF. For the CDR3, the DNA is TGTGCCAGTAGTCCCTCAGAGCCTGGAAGTGAAAAACTGTTTTTT.

This chain uses TRBV28 with TRBJ2-1; the D call may be TRBD1 or TRBD2 (5 bases each). Trimming removed 6 bases from V and 7 bases from J, with 19 bases in between. The CDR3 has 15 residues. Germline assignment: CDR1 MDHEN and CDR2 SYDVKM. The CDR3 DNA reads TGTGCCAGCAGCTCCGGGACGTGGGCAGGTAATGAGCAGTTCTTC. The encoded protein is CASSSGTWAGNEQFF.

This clonotype was seen just once. A read error may account for a junction end that differs from germline. The genes are TRBV6-5 and TRBJ2-7; possible D gene TRBD2, 6 bases. The CDR3 consists of 12 residues. Germline values: CDR1 MNHEY, CDR2 SVGAGI. DNA for the CDR3: TGTGCCTGCGGGATCCCACCCTACGAGCAGCACTTC. Its translation is CACGIPPYEQHF.

This clonotype has only a few counts. J is TRBJ2-3 and V is TRBV29-1, with D perhaps matching TRBD2 (5 bases). CDR1 and CDR2 (germline): SQVTM, ANQGSEA. This CDR3 has 13 amino acids. Trimming left V 7 bases short and J 4 bases short, with 15 bases between. CDR3 sequence reads: CSAGGAGSDTQYF. DNA for the CDR3: TGCAGCGCCGGTGGTGCGGGTTCAGATACGCAGTATTTT.

As to this clonotype: A much bigger clone sits one base away, suggesting this may be a read error. The V gene is TRBV10-3, the J gene TRBJ2-1; D perhaps matches TRBD1 (5 bases). The germline V gene has CDR1 ENHRY and CDR2 SYGVKD. Trimming left V 4 bases short and J 8 bases short, with 15 bases between. The CDR3 covers 14 residues. CDR3 protein: CAISGLGLDDEQFF. In DNA form, the CDR3 reads TGTGCCATCAGTGGTCTGGGGCTGGACGATGAGCAGTTCTTC.

The chain links TRBV28 to TRBJ2-3; D is ambiguous. V gave up 10 bases and J gave up 4 bases, with 21 bases separating them. Germline CDR1 is MDHEN and CDR2 is SYDVKM. CDR3 length: 15 residues. CDR3 nucleotides: TGTGCCACCGGCCGGCGTGAGTCGGCTGCAGATACGCAGTATTTT. This encodes CATGRRESAADTQYF.

This chain connects TRBV6-6 to TRBJ1-6; no firm D call. The CDR3 has 16 residues. The ends were cut back, 2 bases at V and 8 bases at J, with 16 bases in the middle. Per the germline V gene, CDR1 is MNHNY and CDR2 is SVGAGI (reference sequence). CDR3 loop: CASSYDETSSYSPLHF. As DNA, the CDR3 is TGTGCCAGCAGTTACGATGAGACGAGCTCCTATTCACCCCTCCACTTT.

A note on this clonotype: Germline and junction disagree at one end, which may indicate a read error. The chain has TRBV12-3 or TRBV12-4 and TRBJ2-7; the D gene is possibly TRBD1 (5 bases). The CDR3 length is 15 residues. The CDR3 region has the DNA TGTTCCAGCACTTTAGAGGCAGGGCCCTCCTACGAGCAGTACTTC. Residues: CSSTLEAGPSYEQYF.

This clonotype was seen repeatedly, ten times or more. This chain uses TRBV6-5 with TRBJ2-3; 11 bases are shared with TRBD2. V gave up 6 bases and J gave up 5 bases; unmatched junction bases: 7. The CDR3 extends over 15 amino acids. From germline, CDR1 is MNHEY and CDR2 SVGAGI. CDR3 residues: CASSPTSGVGDTQYF. The CDR3 DNA sequence: TGTGCCAGCAGCCCGACTAGCGGGGTGGGAGATACGCAGTATTTT.